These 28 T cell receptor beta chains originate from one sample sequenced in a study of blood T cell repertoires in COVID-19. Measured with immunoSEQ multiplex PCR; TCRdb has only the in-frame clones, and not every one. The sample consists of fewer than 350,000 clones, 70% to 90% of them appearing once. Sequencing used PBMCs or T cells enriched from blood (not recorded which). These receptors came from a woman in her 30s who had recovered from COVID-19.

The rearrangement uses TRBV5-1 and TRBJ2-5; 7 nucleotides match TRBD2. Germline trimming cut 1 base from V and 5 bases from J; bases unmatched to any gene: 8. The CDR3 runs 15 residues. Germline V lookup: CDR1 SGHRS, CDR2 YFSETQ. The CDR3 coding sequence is TGCGCCAGCAGCTTGCCCCGGGGGGAATGGGAGACCCAGTACTTC. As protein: CASSLPRGEWETQYF.

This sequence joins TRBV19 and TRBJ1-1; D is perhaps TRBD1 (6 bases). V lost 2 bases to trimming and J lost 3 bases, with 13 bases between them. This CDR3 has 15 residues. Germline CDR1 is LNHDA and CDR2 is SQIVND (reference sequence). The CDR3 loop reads CASSIFGGADTEAFF. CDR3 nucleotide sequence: TGTGCCAGTAGTATATTTGGGGGGGCCGACACTGAAGCTTTCTTT. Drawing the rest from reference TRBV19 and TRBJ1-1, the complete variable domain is DGGITQSPKYLFRKEGQNVTLSCEQNLNHDAMYWYRQDPGQGLRLIYYSQIVNDFQKGDIAEGYSVSREKKESFPLTVTSAQKNPTAFYLCASSIFGGADTEAFFGQGTRLTVV.

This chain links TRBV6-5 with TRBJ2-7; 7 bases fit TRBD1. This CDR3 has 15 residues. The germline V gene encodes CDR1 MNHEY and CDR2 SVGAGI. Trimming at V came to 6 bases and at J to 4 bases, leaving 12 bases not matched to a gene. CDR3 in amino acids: CASSTTGAHAYEQYF. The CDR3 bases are TGTGCCAGCAGCACCACAGGGGCACATGCGTACGAGCAGTACTTC.

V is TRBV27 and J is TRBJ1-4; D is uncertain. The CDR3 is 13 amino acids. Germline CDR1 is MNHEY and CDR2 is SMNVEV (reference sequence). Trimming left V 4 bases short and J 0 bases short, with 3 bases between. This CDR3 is CASSSATNEKLFF. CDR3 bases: TGTGCCAGCAGTTCCGCAACTAATGAAAAACTGTTTTTT.

The CDR3 protein is CAISALGDRETQYF. CDR3 coding DNA: TGTGCCATCAGTGCGTTAGGGGATCGAGAGACCCAGTACTTC. This chain uses TRBV10-3 with TRBJ2-5; D possibly corresponds to TRBD1 (5 bases). V dropped 4 bases and J dropped 4 bases, with 13 bases sitting between them. This CDR3 is built from 14 residues. Germline CDR1 is ENHRY and CDR2 is SYGVKD.

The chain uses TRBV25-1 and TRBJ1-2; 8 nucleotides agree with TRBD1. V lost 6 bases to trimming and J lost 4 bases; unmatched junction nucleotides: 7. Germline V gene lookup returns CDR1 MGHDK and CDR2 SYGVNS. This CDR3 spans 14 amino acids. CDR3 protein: CASREQGEVYGYTF. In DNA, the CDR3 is TGTGCCAGCAGAGAACAGGGGGAGGTCTATGGCTACACCTTC.

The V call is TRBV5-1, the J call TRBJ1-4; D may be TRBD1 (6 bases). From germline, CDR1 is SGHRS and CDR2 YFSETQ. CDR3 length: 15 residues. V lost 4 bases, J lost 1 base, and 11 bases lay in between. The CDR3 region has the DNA TGCGCCAGCAGCCCCCAGGGGCTAACTAATGAAAAACTGTTTTTT. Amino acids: CASSPQGLTNEKLFF. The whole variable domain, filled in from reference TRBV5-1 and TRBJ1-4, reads KAGVTQTPRYLIKTRGQQVTLSCSPISGHRSVSWYQQTPGQGLQFLFEYFSETQRNKGNFPGRFSGRQFSNSRSEMNVSTLELGDSALYLCASSPQGLTNEKLFFGSGTQLSVL.

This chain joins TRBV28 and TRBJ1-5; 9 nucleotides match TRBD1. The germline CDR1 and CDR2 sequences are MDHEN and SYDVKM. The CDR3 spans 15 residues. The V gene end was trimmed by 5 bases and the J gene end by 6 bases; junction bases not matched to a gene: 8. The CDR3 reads CASSLLTGGIQPQHF. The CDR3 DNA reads TGTGCCAGCAGTCTGCTGACAGGGGGGATTCAGCCCCAGCATTTT. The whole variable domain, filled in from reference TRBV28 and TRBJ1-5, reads DVKVTQSSRYLVKRTGEKVFLECVQDMDHENMFWYRQDPGLGLRLIYFSYDVKMKEKGDIPEGYSVSREKKERFSLILESASTNQTSMYLCASSLLTGGIQPQHFGDGTRLSIL.

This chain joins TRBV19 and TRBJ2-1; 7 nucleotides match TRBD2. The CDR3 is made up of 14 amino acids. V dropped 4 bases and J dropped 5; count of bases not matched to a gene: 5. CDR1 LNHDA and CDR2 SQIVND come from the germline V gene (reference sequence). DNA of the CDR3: TGTGCCAGTAGTAGCGGGGGAATTGACAATGAGCAGTTCTTC. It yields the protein CASSSGGIDNEQFF.

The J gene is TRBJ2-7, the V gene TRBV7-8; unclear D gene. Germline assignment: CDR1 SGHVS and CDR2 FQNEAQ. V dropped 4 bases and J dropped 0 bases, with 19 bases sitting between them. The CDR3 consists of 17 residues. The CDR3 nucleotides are TGTGCCAGCAGCTCCGTCATTCCGGGTTCCCTCTCCTACGAGCAGTACTTC. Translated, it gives CASSSVIPGSLSYEQYF. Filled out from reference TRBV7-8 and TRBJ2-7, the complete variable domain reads GAGVSQSPRYKVAKRGQDVALRCDPISGHVSLFWYQQALGQGPEFLTYFQNEAQLDKSGLPSDRFFAERPEGSVSTLKIQRTQQEDSAVYLCASSSVIPGSLSYEQYFGPGTRLTVT.

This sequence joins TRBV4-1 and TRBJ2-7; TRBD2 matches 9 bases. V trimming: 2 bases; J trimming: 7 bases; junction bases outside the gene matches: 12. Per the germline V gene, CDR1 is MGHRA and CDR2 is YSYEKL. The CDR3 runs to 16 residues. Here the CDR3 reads CASSQRLGGRAVEQYF. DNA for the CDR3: TGCGCCAGCAGCCAAAGGTTGGGCGGGAGGGCGGTGGAGCAGTACTTC.

The DNA of the CDR3 is TGTGCCAGCAGCTCCCCGAGGACACCCTACGTGGGAAAACTGTTTTTT. Translation gives CASSSPRTPYVGKLFF. The gene calls are TRBV5-8 and TRBJ1-4; D is perhaps TRBD1 (5 bases). The germline V and J ends were trimmed by 3 bases and 10 bases, with 22 bases remaining between them. The CDR3 extends over 16 amino acids. Germline CDR1 and CDR2: SGHTS and YDEGEE. The complete variable domain, with remaining parts taken from reference TRBV5-8 and TRBJ1-4, reads EAGVTQSPTHLIKTRGQQATLRCSPISGHTSVYWYQQALGLGLQFLLWYDEGEERNRGNFPPRFSGRQFPNYSSELNVNALELEDSALYLCASSSPRTPYVGKLFFGSGTQLSVL.

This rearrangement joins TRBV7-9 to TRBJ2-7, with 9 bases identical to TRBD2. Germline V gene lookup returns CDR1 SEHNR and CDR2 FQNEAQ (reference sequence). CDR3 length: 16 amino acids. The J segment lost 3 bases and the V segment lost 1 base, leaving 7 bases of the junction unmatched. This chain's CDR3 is CASSLGWREGRYEQYF. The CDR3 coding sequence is TGTGCCAGCAGCTTAGGCTGGCGGGAGGGCCGCTACGAGCAGTACTTC.

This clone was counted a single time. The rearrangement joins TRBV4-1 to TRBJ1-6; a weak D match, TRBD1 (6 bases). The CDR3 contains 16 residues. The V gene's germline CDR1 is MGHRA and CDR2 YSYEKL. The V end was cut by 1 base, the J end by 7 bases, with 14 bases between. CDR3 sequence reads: CASSQGAARGNSPLHF. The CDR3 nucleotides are TGCGCCAGCAGCCAAGGAGCGGCGAGGGGGAATTCACCCCTCCACTTT.

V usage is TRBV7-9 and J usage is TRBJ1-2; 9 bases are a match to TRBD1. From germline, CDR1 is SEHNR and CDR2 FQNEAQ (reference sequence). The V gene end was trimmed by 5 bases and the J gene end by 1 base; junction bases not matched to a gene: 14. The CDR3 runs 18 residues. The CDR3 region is CASSIRKTDRGLNYGYTF. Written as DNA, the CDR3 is TGTGCCAGCAGCATCCGAAAGACGGACAGGGGCCTTAACTATGGCTACACCTTC.

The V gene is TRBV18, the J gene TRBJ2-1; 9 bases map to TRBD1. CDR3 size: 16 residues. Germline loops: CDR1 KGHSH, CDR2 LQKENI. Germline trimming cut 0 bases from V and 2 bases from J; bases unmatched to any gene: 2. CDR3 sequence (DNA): TGTGCCAGCTCACCACCGTACAGGGGGCCCTACAATGAGCAGTTCTTC. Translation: CASSPPYRGPYNEQFF.

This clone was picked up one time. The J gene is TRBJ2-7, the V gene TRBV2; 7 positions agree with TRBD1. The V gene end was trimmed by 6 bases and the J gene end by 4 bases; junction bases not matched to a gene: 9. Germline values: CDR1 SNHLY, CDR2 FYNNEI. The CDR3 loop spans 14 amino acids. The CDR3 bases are TGTGCCAGCAGGACAGGGAGTCGGTTTTACGAGCAGTACTTC. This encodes CASRTGSRFYEQYF.

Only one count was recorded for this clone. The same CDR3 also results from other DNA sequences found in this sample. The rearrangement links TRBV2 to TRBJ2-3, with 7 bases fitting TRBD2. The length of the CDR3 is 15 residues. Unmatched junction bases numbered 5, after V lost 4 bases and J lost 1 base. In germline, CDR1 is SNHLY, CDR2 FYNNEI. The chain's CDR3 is CASSGRAGGTDTQYF. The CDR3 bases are TGTGCCAGCAGTGGGCGCGCGGGGGGCACAGATACGCAGTATTTT. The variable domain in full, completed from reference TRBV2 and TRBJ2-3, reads EPEVTQTPSHQVTQMGQEVILRCVPISNHLYFYWYRQILGQKVEFLVSFYNNEISEKSEIFDDQFSVERPDGSNFTLKIRSTKLEDSAMYFCASSGRAGGTDTQYFGPGTRLTVL.

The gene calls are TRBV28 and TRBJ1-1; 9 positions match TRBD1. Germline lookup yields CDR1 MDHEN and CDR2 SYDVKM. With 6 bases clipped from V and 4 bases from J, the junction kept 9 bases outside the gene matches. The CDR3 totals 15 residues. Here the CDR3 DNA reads TGTGCCAGCAGGCAATGGACAGGGGTAGGCACTGAAGCTTTCTTT. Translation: CASRQWTGVGTEAFF.

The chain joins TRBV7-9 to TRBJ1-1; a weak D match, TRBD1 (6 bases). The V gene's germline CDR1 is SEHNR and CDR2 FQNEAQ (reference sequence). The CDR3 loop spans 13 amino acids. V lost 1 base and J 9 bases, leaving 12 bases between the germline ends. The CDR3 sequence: CASSLGDNWQAFF. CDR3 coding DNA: TGTGCCAGCAGCTTAGGGGACAATTGGCAAGCTTTCTTT.

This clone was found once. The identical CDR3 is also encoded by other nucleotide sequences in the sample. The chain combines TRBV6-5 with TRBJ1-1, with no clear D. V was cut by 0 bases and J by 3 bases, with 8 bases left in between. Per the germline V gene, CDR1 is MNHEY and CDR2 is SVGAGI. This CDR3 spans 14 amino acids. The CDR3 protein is CASSYSGAYTEAFF. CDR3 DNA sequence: TGTGCCAGCAGTTACTCGGGAGCCTACACTGAAGCTTTCTTT.

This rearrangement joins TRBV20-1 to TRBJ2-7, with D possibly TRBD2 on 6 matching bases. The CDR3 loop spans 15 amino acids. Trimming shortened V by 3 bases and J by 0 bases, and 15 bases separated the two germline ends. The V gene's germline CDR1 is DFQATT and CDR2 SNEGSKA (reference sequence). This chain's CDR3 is CSASLVRDSSYEQYF. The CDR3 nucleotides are TGCAGTGCTAGTCTCGTTCGGGACTCCTCCTACGAGCAGTACTTC.

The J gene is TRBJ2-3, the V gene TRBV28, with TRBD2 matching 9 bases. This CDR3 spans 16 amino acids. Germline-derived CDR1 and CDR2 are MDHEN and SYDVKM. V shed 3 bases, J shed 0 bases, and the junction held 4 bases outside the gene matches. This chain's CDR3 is CASSFVSGRSTDTQYF. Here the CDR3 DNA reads TGTGCCAGCAGTTTCGTTAGCGGGAGAAGCACAGATACGCAGTATTTT.

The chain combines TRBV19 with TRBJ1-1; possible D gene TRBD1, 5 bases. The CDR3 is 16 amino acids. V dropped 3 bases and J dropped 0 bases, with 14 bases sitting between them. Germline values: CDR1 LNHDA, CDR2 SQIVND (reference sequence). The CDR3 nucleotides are TGTGCCAGTAGTATTGGTAGGGGCCTCTTGAACACTGAAGCTTTCTTT. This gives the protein CASSIGRGLLNTEAFF.

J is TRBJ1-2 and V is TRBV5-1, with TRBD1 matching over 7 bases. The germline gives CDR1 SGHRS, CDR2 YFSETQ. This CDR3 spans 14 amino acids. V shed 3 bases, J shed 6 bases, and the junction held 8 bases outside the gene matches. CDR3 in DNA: TGCGCCAGCAGCTACGGGCAGGGGGTAGATGGCTACACCTTC. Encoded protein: CASSYGQGVDGYTF. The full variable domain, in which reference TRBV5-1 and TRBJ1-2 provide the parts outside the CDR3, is KAGVTQTPRYLIKTRGQQVTLSCSPISGHRSVSWYQQTPGQGLQFLFEYFSETQRNKGNFPGRFSGRQFSNSRSEMNVSTLELGDSALYLCASSYGQGVDGYTFGSGTRLTVV.

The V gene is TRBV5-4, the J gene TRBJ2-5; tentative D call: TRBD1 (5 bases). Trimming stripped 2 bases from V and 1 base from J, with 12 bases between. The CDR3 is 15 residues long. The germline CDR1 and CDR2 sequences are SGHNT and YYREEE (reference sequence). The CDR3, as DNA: TGTGCCAGCAGCTTTAGACAGCCCTTCCAAGAGACCCAGTACTTC. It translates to CASSFRQPFQETQYF.

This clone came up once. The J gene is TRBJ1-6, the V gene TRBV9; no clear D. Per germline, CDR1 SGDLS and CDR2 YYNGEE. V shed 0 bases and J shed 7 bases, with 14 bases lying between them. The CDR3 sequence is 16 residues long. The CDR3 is CASSVGGLPLNSPLHF. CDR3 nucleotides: TGTGCCAGCAGCGTAGGAGGGCTCCCCCTGAATTCACCCCTCCACTTT.

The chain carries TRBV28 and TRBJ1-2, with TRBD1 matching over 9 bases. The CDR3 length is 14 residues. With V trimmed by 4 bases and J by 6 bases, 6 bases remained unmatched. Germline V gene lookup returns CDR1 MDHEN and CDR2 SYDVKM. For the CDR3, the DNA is TGTGCCAGCAGTTGGCACAGGGGGCAGGATGGCTACACCTTC. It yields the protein CASSWHRGQDGYTF.